This TCR beta chain was recorded in a study of neurological immune-mediated disorders. 5'RACE with 10-nucleotide random UMIs produced the cDNA. Using its own MiXCR run on the 5' RACE reads, TCRdb lists one record per CDR3 protein. The sample lists 84,000 or so distinct CDR3 sequences, about a tenth occurring once. Study-wide results and caveats: HTLV-1-associated myelopathy had the most TCR clonal expansion, while multiple sclerosis had the least, a level that fell below healthy controls.

This clonotype was recorded many times. What it binds is unknown. This CDR3 has 15 residues. Germline CDR1 and CDR2: KGHDR and SFDVKD. V lost 2 bases and J lost 2, with 10 bases in between. Healthy controls comprised blood bank volunteers in Maryland, USA. The sequence was collected from a man aged 40-49 years in good health. The rearrangement joins TRBV24-1 to TRBJ2-3; D not certain. Sample: PBMCs. The CDR3 region is CATSDSTPFTDTQYF. The CDR3 bases are TGTGCCACCAGTGATTCTACTCCGTTCACAGATACGCAGTATTTT.